This T cell receptor beta chain was recorded in a study of T cells in Graves' hyperthyroidism and ophthalmopathy. There were TCR beta CDR3 regions amplified from RNA transcripts. First-round RT-PCR of the TCR CDR3 relied on the HTBI primer set. TCRdb itself ran the multiplex PCR reads through MiXCR, one entry per CDR3 protein. The sample lists 500,000 or so distinct CDR3 sequences, 15% to 20% occurring once. The table lists this clonotype with a few counts. Its antigen remains unknown. Study results and caveats: Ophthalmopathy was separated from stable hyperthyroidism by a 13 V-J model. Clonotypes that were expanded in thyroid above 0.001 mostly appeared in blood too.

The study excluded patients with uncontrolled infection, other autoimmune disease, pregnancy or lactation. Thyroid ultrasound and orbital computed tomography, with clinical symptoms and serum thyroxine and TRAb, informed diagnoses. The sample consisted of blood. The clonotype comes from a woman aged 25 to 39 with Graves' ophthalmopathy.

The CDR3 DNA reads as TGTGCCAGCAGGGTGGGCGGGGGGCAGTCGGAGACCCAGTACTTC. Translation gives CASRVGGGQSETQYF. This chain links TRBV28 with TRBJ2-5; TRBD2 matches at 8 bases. V trimming: 6 bases; J trimming: 5 bases; junction bases outside the gene matches: 11. The germline CDR1 and CDR2 sequences are MDHEN and SYDVKM. The CDR3 consists of 15 residues. Full variable domain (missing parts from reference TRBV28 and TRBJ2-5): DVKVTQSSRYLVKRTGEKVFLECVQDMDHENMFWYRQDPGLGLRLIYFSYDVKMKEKGDIPEGYSVSREKKERFSLILESASTNQTSMYLCASRVGGGQSETQYFGPGTRLLVL.